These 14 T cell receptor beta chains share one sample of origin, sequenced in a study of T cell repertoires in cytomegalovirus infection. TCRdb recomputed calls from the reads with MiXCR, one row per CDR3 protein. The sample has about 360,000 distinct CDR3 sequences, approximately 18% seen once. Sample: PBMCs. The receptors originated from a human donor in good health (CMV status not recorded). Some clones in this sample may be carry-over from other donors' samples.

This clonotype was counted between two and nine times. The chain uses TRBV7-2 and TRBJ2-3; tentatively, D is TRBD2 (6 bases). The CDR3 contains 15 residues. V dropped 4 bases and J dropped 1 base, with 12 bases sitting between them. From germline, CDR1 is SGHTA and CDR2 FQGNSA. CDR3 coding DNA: TGTGCCAGCAGCTCCCTGGGAGGTGGCACAGATACGCAGTATTTT. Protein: CASSSLGGGTDTQYF.

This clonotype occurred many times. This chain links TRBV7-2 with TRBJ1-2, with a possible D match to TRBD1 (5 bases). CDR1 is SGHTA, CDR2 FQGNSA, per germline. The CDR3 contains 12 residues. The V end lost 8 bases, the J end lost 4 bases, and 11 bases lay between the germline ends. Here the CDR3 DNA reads TGTGCCAGCTTGGGGCGTAGCTATGGCTACACCTTC. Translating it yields CASLGRSYGYTF.

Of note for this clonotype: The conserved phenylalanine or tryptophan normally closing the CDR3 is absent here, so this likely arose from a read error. CDR3 residues: CASSLANPYEQYL. As DNA, the CDR3 is TGCGCCAGCAGCTTGGCGAACCCCTACGAGCAGTACCTC. The J gene is TRBJ2-7, the V gene TRBV5-1; no firm D call. Germline CDR1 reads SGHRS; CDR2 reads YFSETQ. The CDR3 runs to 13 residues. V was trimmed by 0 bases and J by 2 bases, leaving 6 bases between them.

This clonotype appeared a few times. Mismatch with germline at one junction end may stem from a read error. In DNA form, the CDR3 reads TGCAGTGCTAGGGGGGGGACTAGTTCCTTCGAGCAGTACTTC. Translating gives CSARGGTSSFEQYF. The chain couples TRBV20-1 to TRBJ2-7; 8 bases align to TRBD2. The CDR3 sequence is 14 residues long. The V gene's germline CDR1 is DFQATT and CDR2 SNEGSKA (reference sequence).

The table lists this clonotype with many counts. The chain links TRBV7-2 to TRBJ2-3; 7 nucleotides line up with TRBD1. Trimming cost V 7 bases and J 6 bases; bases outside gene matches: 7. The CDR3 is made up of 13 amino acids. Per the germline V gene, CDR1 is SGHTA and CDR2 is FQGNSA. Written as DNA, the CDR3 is TGTGCCAGCAATTTCCTACAGGGGGATACGCAGTATTTT. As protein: CASNFLQGDTQYF.

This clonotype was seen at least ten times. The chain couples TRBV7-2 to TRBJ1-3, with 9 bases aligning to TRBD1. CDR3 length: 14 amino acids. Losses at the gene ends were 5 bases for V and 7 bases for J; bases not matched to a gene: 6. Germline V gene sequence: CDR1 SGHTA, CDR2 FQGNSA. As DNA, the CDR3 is TGTGCCAGCAGCCAATCGGGACAGGGCAACACCATATATTTT. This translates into CASSQSGQGNTIYF. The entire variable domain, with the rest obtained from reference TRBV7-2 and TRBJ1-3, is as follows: GAGVSQSPSNKVTEKGKDVELRCDPISGHTALYWYRQSLGQGLEFLIYFQGNSAPDKSGLPSDRFSAERTGGSVSTLTIQRTQQEDSAVYLCASSQSGQGNTIYFGEGSWLTVV.

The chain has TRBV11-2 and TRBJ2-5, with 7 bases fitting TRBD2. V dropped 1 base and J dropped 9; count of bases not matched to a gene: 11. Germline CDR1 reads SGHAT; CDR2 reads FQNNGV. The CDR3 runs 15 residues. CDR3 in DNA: TGTGCCAGCAGCTTAGTAGGTCCGGCGGGAGCAGCCCAGTACTTC. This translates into CASSLVGPAGAAQYF.

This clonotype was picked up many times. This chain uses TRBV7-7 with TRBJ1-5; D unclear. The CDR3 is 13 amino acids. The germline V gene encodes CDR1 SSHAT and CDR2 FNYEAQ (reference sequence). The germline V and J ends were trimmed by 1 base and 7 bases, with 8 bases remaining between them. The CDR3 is CASSLVQGQPQHF. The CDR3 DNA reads TGTGCCAGCAGCTTAGTACAAGGACAGCCCCAGCATTTT.

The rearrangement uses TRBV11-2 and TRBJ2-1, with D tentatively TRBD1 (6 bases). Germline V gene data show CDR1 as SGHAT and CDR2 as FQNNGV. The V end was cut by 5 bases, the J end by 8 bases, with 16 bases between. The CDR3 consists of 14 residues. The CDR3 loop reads CASSPKNRVYEQFF. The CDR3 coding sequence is TGTGCCAGCAGCCCCAAGAACAGGGTCTATGAGCAGTTCTTC.

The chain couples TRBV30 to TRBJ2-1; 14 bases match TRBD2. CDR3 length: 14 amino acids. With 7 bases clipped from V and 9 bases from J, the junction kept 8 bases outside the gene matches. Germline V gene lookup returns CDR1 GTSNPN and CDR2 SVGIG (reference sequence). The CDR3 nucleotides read TGTGCCTTGGGACTAGCGGGAGTCATGGGTGAGCAGTTCTTC. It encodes CALGLAGVMGEQFF.

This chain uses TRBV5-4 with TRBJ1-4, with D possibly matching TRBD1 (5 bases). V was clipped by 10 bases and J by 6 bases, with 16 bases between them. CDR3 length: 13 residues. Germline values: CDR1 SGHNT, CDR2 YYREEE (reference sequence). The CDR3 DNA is TGTGCCGGCCAAGGAGGGGCGGATGAAAAACTGTTTTTT. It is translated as CAGQGGADEKLFF. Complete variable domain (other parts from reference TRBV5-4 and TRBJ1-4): ETGVTQSPTHLIKTRGQQVTLRCSSQSGHNTVSWYQQALGQGPQFIFQYYREEENGRGNFPPRFSGLQFPNYSSELNVNALELDDSALYLCAGQGGADEKLFFGSGTQLSVL.

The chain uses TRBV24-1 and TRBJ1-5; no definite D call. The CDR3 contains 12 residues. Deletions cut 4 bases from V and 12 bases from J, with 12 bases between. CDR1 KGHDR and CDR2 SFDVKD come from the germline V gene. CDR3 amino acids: CATSDYGRHQHF. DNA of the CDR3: TGTGCCACCAGTGACTACGGCCGACACCAGCATTTT.

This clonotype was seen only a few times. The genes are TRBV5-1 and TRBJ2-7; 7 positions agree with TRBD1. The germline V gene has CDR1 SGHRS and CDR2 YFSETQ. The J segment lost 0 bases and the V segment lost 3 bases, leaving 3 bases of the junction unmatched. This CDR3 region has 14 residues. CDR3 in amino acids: CASSWGTASYEQYF. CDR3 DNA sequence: TGCGCCAGCAGCTGGGGGACAGCCTCCTACGAGCAGTACTTC.

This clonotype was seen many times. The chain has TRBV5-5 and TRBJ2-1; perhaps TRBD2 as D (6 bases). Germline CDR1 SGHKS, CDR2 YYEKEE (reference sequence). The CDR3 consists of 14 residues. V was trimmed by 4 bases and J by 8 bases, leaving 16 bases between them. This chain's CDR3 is CASSMGDSPDEQFF. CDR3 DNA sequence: TGTGCCAGCAGCATGGGGGACTCACCCGATGAGCAGTTCTTC.